One sample yielded the 20 T cell receptor beta chains listed below, sequenced in a study of cytomegalovirus exposure and HLA in healthy donors. Method: immunoSEQ multiplex PCR; TCRdb's copy keeps in-frame clones and lacks some. The data show around 98,000 clones, around 88% seen once. The specimen sequenced was PBMCs. Every receptor here comes from a woman aged 25-40 years in good health and CMV-seronegative.

The chain recombines TRBV5-1 with TRBJ2-3, with D perhaps TRBD2 (6 bases). CDR3 length: 16 residues. V lost 4 bases and J 3 bases, leaving 18 bases between the germline ends. Germline-derived CDR1 and CDR2 are SGHRS and YFSETQ. The CDR3 loop is CASSRGTGRGTDTQYF. The CDR3 DNA is TGCGCCAGCAGCCGGGGGACGGGCCGGGGGACAGATACGCAGTATTTT.

The V and J genes are TRBV9 and TRBJ2-7; tentatively, D is TRBD1 (5 bases). The V gene's germline CDR1 is SGDLS and CDR2 YYNGEE. V was pared by 0 bases and J by 1 base, with 23 bases between. There are 19 residues in the CDR3. In DNA, the CDR3 is TGTGCCAGCAGCGTAGCTGGACACCCAGAGGTTGTCCGGTCCTACGAGCAGTACTTC. Translated: CASSVAGHPEVVRSYEQYF.

The CDR3 region has the DNA TGTGCCAGCAGCTTGATGACAGGGGGCAACACTGAAGCTTTCTTT. The encoded protein is CASSLMTGGNTEAFF. The chain uses TRBV5-4 and TRBJ1-1, with 10 nucleotides matching TRBD1. Germline values: CDR1 SGHNT, CDR2 YYREEE (reference sequence). The CDR3 contains 15 residues. V was pared by 1 base and J by 2 bases, with 2 bases of the junction left unmatched. Together with reference TRBV5-4 and TRBJ1-1, the CDR3 gives the full variable domain: ETGVTQSPTHLIKTRGQQVTLRCSSQSGHNTVSWYQQALGQGPQFIFQYYREEENGRGNFPPRFSGLQFPNYSSELNVNALELDDSALYLCASSLMTGGNTEAFFGQGTRLTVV.

The rearrangement links TRBV6-6 to TRBJ2-7; D is possibly TRBD2 (6 bases). The length of the CDR3 is 15 residues. The germline gives CDR1 MNHNY, CDR2 SVGAGI (reference sequence). Between the trimmed V and J ends, which lost 2 bases and 1 base, there was a span of 12 bases. DNA of the CDR3: TGTGCCAGCAGTTACGGGCACAGCGGGTCCTACGAGCAGTACTTC. Translated, it gives CASSYGHSGSYEQYF.

The chain carries TRBV9 and TRBJ2-7; 7 bases fit TRBD1. CDR1 and CDR2 (germline): SGDLS, YYNGEE. The CDR3 length is 14 residues. With 4 bases clipped from V and 5 bases from J, the junction kept 9 bases outside the gene matches. The CDR3 loop is CASSQDRVTHEQYF. Here the CDR3 DNA reads TGTGCCAGCAGCCAAGACAGGGTGACGCACGAGCAGTACTTC.

The chain combines TRBV7-6 with TRBJ2-1; 8 bases map to TRBD1. This CDR3 comprises 19 residues. The germline gives CDR1 SGHVS, CDR2 FNYEAQ. V was pared by 5 bases and J by 3 bases, with 18 bases of the junction left unmatched. The CDR3 protein is CASSQANVQGAPLYNEQFF. Written as DNA, the CDR3 is TGTGCCAGCAGCCAAGCTAACGTTCAGGGGGCCCCCCTCTACAATGAGCAGTTCTTC. The full variable domain, its missing parts supplied by reference TRBV7-6 and TRBJ2-1, is GAGVSQSPRYKVTKRGQDVALRCDPISGHVSLYWYRQALGQGPEFLTYFNYEAQQDKSGLPNDRFSAERPEGSISTLTIQRTEQRDSAMYRCASSQANVQGAPLYNEQFFGPGTRLTVL.

The J gene is TRBJ2-1, the V gene TRBV5-1, with 7 bases fitting TRBD1. The CDR3 has 16 residues. V lost 0 bases to trimming and J lost 5 bases; unmatched junction nucleotides: 8. Germline V gene data show CDR1 as SGHRS and CDR2 as YFSETQ. This CDR3 is CASSLVKSDRNNEQFF. The DNA of the CDR3 is TGCGCCAGCAGCTTGGTAAAATCGGACAGGAACAATGAGCAGTTCTTC. Full variable domain (missing parts from reference TRBV5-1 and TRBJ2-1): KAGVTQTPRYLIKTRGQQVTLSCSPISGHRSVSWYQQTPGQGLQFLFEYFSETQRNKGNFPGRFSGRQFSNSRSEMNVSTLELGDSALYLCASSLVKSDRNNEQFFGPGTRLTVL.

This clone has just one count. The V call is TRBV28, the J call TRBJ2-1; a possible D gene is TRBD2 (5 bases). V lost 2 bases, J lost 0 bases, and 14 bases lay in between. From germline, CDR1 is MDHEN and CDR2 SYDVKM. This CDR3 comprises 17 residues. The CDR3 DNA reads TGTGCCAGCAGTTTAAGAGCGGAAAAGCTCTCCTACAATGAGCAGTTCTTC. It is translated as CASSLRAEKLSYNEQFF.

The chain carries TRBV28 and TRBJ2-2, with a possible D match to TRBD2 (5 bases). Trimming cost V 5 bases and J 5 bases, with 15 bases left between them. This CDR3 contains 15 residues. Germline CDR1 MDHEN, CDR2 SYDVKM. CDR3 sequence: CASSTRTGTTGELFF. CDR3 sequence (DNA): TGTGCCAGCAGTACTCGGACGGGAACTACCGGGGAGCTGTTTTTT.

The chain combines TRBV5-6 with TRBJ1-3, with TRBD1 matching 7 bases. The CDR3 spans 15 residues. Trimming took 7 bases from V and 0 from J; bases not matched to a gene: 7. Germline CDR1 is SGHDT and CDR2 is YYEEEE. For the CDR3, the DNA is TGTGCCAGCGGGTTGGCAGGGGGCTCTGGAAACACCATATATTTT. Its translation is CASGLAGGSGNTIYF.

This chain joins TRBV5-8 and TRBJ1-4; 9 positions agree with TRBD1. After removal of 3 bases from V and 8 bases from J, the junction contained 5 bases not matched to a gene. CDR1 and CDR2 from the germline V gene are SGHTS and YDEGEE. The CDR3 is made up of 14 amino acids. CDR3 residues: CASSWGQGGEKLFF. The CDR3 DNA follows: TGTGCCAGCAGCTGGGGACAGGGAGGGGAAAAACTGTTTTTT.

This clone was found a few times. The chain is built from TRBV7-7 and TRBJ2-5; unclear D gene. V gave up 5 bases and J gave up 6 bases, with 13 bases separating them. This CDR3 comprises 13 residues. The V gene's germline CDR1 is SSHAT and CDR2 FNYEAQ (reference sequence). This CDR3 reads CASSSRVLKTQYF. The CDR3 bases are TGTGCCAGCAGCAGTAGAGTGTTAAAGACCCAGTACTTC.

CDR3 in DNA: TGTGCCAGCAGTGAATGGGGGACTAGCGGGGGAAATGAGCAGTTCTTC. It yields the protein CASSEWGTSGGNEQFF. The chain is built from TRBV2 and TRBJ2-1, with TRBD2 identical over 14 bases. The germline V gene encodes CDR1 SNHLY and CDR2 FYNNEI. Trimming took 2 bases from V and 7 from J; bases not matched to a gene: 4. The CDR3 extends over 16 amino acids.

The V gene is TRBV28, the J gene TRBJ1-4; 9 nucleotides align to TRBD1. The CDR3 contains 16 residues. The ends lost 4 bases at V and 7 bases at J; junction bases unmatched: 10. Germline assignment: CDR1 MDHEN and CDR2 SYDVKM. CDR3 sequence reads: CASSSPAGQGSEKLFF. The DNA of the CDR3 is TGTGCCAGCAGTTCCCCGGCGGGACAGGGATCTGAAAAACTGTTTTTT. The variable domain in full, completed from reference TRBV28 and TRBJ1-4, reads DVKVTQSSRYLVKRTGEKVFLECVQDMDHENMFWYRQDPGLGLRLIYFSYDVKMKEKGDIPEGYSVSREKKERFSLILESASTNQTSMYLCASSSPAGQGSEKLFFGSGTQLSVL.

The rearrangement joins TRBV7-2 to TRBJ2-3, with TRBD2 matching 8 bases. The CDR3 spans 17 residues. Germline CDR1 SGHTA, CDR2 FQGNSA. Trimming removed 1 base from V and 1 base from J; junction bases left unmatched: 7. The CDR3 region has the DNA TGTGCCAGCAGCTTAGTACCCCCAGCGGGGGGCACAGATACGCAGTATTTT. Translation gives CASSLVPPAGGTDTQYF.

The CDR3: CASWGVGTIYF. The CDR3 DNA follows: TGTGCCAGCTGGGGAGTGGGCACCATATATTTT. This chain joins TRBV28 and TRBJ1-3; D not certain. V shed 8 bases and J shed 9 bases, with 11 bases lying between them. The CDR3 has 11 residues. The germline V gene encodes CDR1 MDHEN and CDR2 SYDVKM.

The V call is TRBV5-4, the J call TRBJ1-2; D call uncertain. The CDR3 has 15 residues. V was pared by 2 bases and J by 1 base, with 12 bases between. The germline CDR1 and CDR2 sequences are SGHNT and YYREEE (reference sequence). In nucleotides, the CDR3 is TGTGCCAGCAGCTTCGGGTCCCAAGTTAACTATGGCTACACCTTC. Its protein product is CASSFGSQVNYGYTF.

The chain employs TRBV27 and TRBJ2-3; the match to TRBD2 covers 14 bases. From germline, CDR1 is MNHEY and CDR2 SMNVEV (reference sequence). The V segment lost 5 bases and the J segment 6 bases; nucleotides outside the gene matches: 7. The CDR3 is 16 residues long. CDR3 DNA sequence: TGTGCCAGCAGTACAGGGACTAGCGGGAGAAGGGATACGCAGTATTTT. Translating gives CASSTGTSGRRDTQYF.

This chain joins TRBV12-5 and TRBJ1-2, with 11 nucleotides matching TRBD1. CDR1 and CDR2 (germline): LGHNT, FRNRAP. V lost 4 bases and J lost 4; bases outside the gene matches: 8. This CDR3 has 16 amino acids. The CDR3 DNA reads TGTGCTAGTGGTTCTTGGACAGGGGGCCGCGGCTATGGCTACACCTTC. It yields the protein CASGSWTGGRGYGYTF. Looking up the rest from reference TRBV12-5 and TRBJ1-2 gives the full variable domain: DARVTQTPRHKVTEMGQEVTMRCQPILGHNTVFWYRQTMMQGLELLAYFRNRAPLDDSGMPKDRFSAEMPDATLATLKIQPSEPRDSAVYFCASGSWTGGRGYGYTFGSGTRLTVV.

This clone appeared a few times. The genes are TRBV7-2 and TRBJ2-5, with no clear D. Per germline, CDR1 SGHTA and CDR2 FQGNSA. The ends were cut back, 5 bases at V and 5 bases at J, with 12 bases in the middle. The CDR3 extends over 13 amino acids. In DNA, the CDR3 is TGTGCCAGCAGCGTTAGCCTCTTGGAGACCCAGTACTTC. As protein: CASSVSLLETQYF.